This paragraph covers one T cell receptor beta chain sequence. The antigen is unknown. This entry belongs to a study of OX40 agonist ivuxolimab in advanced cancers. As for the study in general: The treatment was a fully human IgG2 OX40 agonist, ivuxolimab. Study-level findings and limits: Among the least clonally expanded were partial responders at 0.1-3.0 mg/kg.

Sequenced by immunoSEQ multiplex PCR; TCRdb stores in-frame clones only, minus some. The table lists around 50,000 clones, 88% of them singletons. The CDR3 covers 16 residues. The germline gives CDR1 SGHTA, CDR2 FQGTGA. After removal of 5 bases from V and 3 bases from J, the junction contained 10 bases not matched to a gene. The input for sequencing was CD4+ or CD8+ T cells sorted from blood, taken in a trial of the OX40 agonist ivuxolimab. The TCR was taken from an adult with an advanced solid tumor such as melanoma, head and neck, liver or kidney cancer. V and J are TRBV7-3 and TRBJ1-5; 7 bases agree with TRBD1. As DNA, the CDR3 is TGTGCCAGCAGCGCAAACCAGGGGGGCAACAATCAGCCCCAGCATTTT. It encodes CASSANQGGNNQPQHF.